These 32 T cell receptor beta chains share one sample of origin, sequenced in a study of T-cell memory formation after mild COVID-19. TCRdb used MiXCR to reprocess the 5' RACE reads, holding one entry per CDR3 protein. Of 450,000 to 650,000 distinct CDR3 sequences in the sample, about a sixth were seen once. Sequences were obtained from PBMCs or a T cell subset sorted from them (not recorded which). The receptors come from an adult woman who had mild COVID-19 (a few samples of this study predate the infection). Cell type and time point are not known.

The chain recombines TRBV5-1 with TRBJ2-2; D is ambiguous. Germline V gives CDR1 SGHRS, CDR2 YFSETQ. V shed 0 bases and J shed 12 bases, with 21 bases lying between them. The CDR3 runs to 16 residues. DNA of the CDR3: TGCGCCAGCAGCTTGGATGGTAGTACTTACACCTTCCAGCTGTTTTTT. Residues: CASSLDGSTYTFQLFF.

CDR3 residues: CATSREAGQGSDTQYF. Here the CDR3 DNA reads TGTGCCACCAGCAGAGAGGCGGGACAGGGGTCAGATACGCAGTATTTT. The chain carries TRBV15 and TRBJ2-3, with TRBD1 matching over 10 bases. Germline lookup yields CDR1 LNHNV and CDR2 YYDKDF (reference sequence). The CDR3 is 16 residues long. The V gene end was trimmed by 0 bases and the J gene end by 4 bases; junction bases not matched to a gene: 4.

This clonotype was counted many times. J is TRBJ2-3 and V is TRBV12-3 or TRBV12-4; 7 bases are shared with TRBD2. The ends lost 2 bases at V and 7 bases at J; junction bases unmatched: 6. The CDR3 is 14 amino acids. The CDR3 reads CASSLRSSGYTQYF. CDR3 nucleotide sequence: TGTGCCAGCAGTTTACGTTCTAGCGGATATACGCAGTATTTT.

This clonotype was detected ten times or more. The rearrangement joins TRBV7-8 to TRBJ2-1; TRBD2 is a possible D gene (5 bases). The CDR3 consists of 18 residues. Germline CDR1 SGHVS, CDR2 FQNEAQ. Trimming left V 1 base short and J 0 bases short, with 16 bases between. CDR3 nucleotide sequence: TGTGCCAGCAGCTTAGTAGCGCGCCAGACAAGCTCCTACAATGAGCAGTTCTTC. Amino acid sequence: CASSLVARQTSSYNEQFF.

The chain couples TRBV6-6 to TRBJ2-5, with 12 nucleotides matching TRBD2. J lost 1 base, V lost 5 bases, and 8 bases had no gene match. The V gene's germline CDR1 is MNHNY and CDR2 SVGAGI (reference sequence). The CDR3 runs 17 residues. The CDR3 sequence is CASSPRLAGAIQETQYF. CDR3 DNA: TGTGCCAGCAGTCCCCGACTAGCGGGGGCTATCCAAGAGACCCAGTACTTC.

This clonotype was counted many times. This chain connects TRBV7-6 to TRBJ2-1; D might be TRBD1 (6 bases). Trimming took 5 bases from V and 7 from J, leaving 21 bases between them. This CDR3 comprises 16 residues. Germline V gives CDR1 SGHVS, CDR2 FNYEAQ. The CDR3 region is CASSPGTPKSLNEQFF. The DNA for the CDR3 is TGTGCCAGCAGCCCGGGGACACCAAAATCGCTGAATGAGCAGTTCTTC.

The V call is TRBV28, the J call TRBJ2-7; a weak D match, TRBD1 (6 bases). Trimming pared 3 bases from V and 2 bases from J, leaving 14 bases between. The CDR3 is made up of 15 amino acids. CDR1 and CDR2 (germline): MDHEN, SYDVKM. The CDR3 nucleotides read TGTGCCAGCAGTTTGGAATCGGACAGACCCTACGAGCAGTACTTC. Translating it yields CASSLESDRPYEQYF.

This clonotype was counted ten times or more. V usage is TRBV7-8 and J usage is TRBJ2-6; no reliable D call. This CDR3 has 17 residues. CDR1 SGHVS and CDR2 FQNEAQ come from the germline V gene. The V gene lost 3 bases and the J gene lost 0 bases, with 12 bases spanning the gap. For the CDR3, the DNA is TGTGCCAGCAGCTTGGCGACCCCACGCTCTGGGGCCAACGTCCTGACTTTC. This gives the protein CASSLATPRSGANVLTF.

This chain uses TRBV4-3 with TRBJ2-2, with D possibly TRBD2 on 5 matching bases. The germline CDR1 and CDR2 sequences are LGHNA and YSLEER. This CDR3 region has 16 residues. V was cut by 3 bases and J by 4 bases, with 15 bases left in between. CDR3 protein: CASSQGPGIGTGELFF. For the CDR3, the DNA is TGCGCCAGCAGCCAGGGTCCGGGGATCGGCACCGGGGAGCTGTTTTTT.

This clonotype was detected only a few times. The genes are TRBV6-5 and TRBJ1-5, with D possibly TRBD1 on 6 matching bases. The germline CDR1 and CDR2 sequences are MNHEY and SVGAGI. The CDR3 covers 14 residues. The V and J ends lost 6 bases and 0 bases respectively, with 9 bases between them. The CDR3 region is CASRPDSSNQPQHF. In DNA form, the CDR3 reads TGTGCCAGCAGGCCGGACAGTAGCAATCAGCCCCAGCATTTT.

This clonotype was detected only a few times. The CDR3 bases are TGTGCCACCAGCAGAGAGGTAGGCAGGGACGAGCAGTACTTC. Protein sequence: CATSREVGRDEQYF. V usage is TRBV15 and J usage is TRBJ2-7, with a weak D call TRBD1 (5 bases). V dropped 0 bases and J dropped 5 bases, with 11 bases sitting between them. Germline V gives CDR1 LNHNV, CDR2 YYDKDF (reference sequence). The CDR3 sequence is 14 residues long.

This clonotype has only a few counts. The V call is TRBV12-3 or TRBV12-4, the J call TRBJ2-4; D not resolved. The CDR3 has 11 residues. V was shortened by 6 bases and J by 10 bases, with 10 bases between the two germline ends. In DNA form, the CDR3 reads TGTGCCAGCAGCTTCAGTGGTATTCAGTACTTC. Translating it yields CASSFSGIQYF.

The chain is built from TRBV27 and TRBJ2-1; 12 nucleotides align to TRBD2. The germline V gene has CDR1 MNHEY and CDR2 SMNVEV (reference sequence). The V segment lost 3 bases and the J segment 8 bases; nucleotides outside the gene matches: 2. This CDR3 spans 14 amino acids. The DNA for the CDR3 is TGTGCCAGCAGTTTGACTAGCGGGAGTCATGAGCAGTTCTTC. Protein sequence: CASSLTSGSHEQFF.

The chain links TRBV7-9 to TRBJ1-2; TRBD1 aligns across 8 bases. Losses at the gene ends were 1 base for V and 8 bases for J; bases not matched to a gene: 3. From germline, CDR1 is SEHNR and CDR2 FQNEAQ (reference sequence). There are 13 residues in the CDR3. The CDR3 is CASSLGDRRGYTF. The DNA of the CDR3 is TGTGCCAGCAGCTTAGGGGACAGGAGGGGCTACACCTTC.

This clonotype was seen ten or more times. The chain employs TRBV7-2 and TRBJ2-5, with D unresolved. Trimming cost V 0 bases and J 5 bases, with 10 bases left between them. Germline CDR1 reads SGHTA; CDR2 reads FQGNSA. The CDR3 has 14 residues. Here the CDR3 reads CASSLAAGVETQYF. The CDR3 nucleotides are TGTGCCAGCAGCTTAGCAGCTGGCGTGGAGACCCAGTACTTC.

This clonotype turned up a few times. Relative to the germline gene, one junction end is altered; a read error may explain this. The chain joins TRBV7-7 to TRBJ2-5, with D perhaps matching TRBD1 (6 bases). The CDR3 runs 14 residues. Germline lookup yields CDR1 SSHAT and CDR2 FNYEAQ (reference sequence). CDR3 sequence reads: CASSFSGVQETQYF. The DNA for the CDR3 is TGTGCTAGCAGCTTCTCAGGGGTCCAAGAGACCCAGTACTTC. The variable domain in full, completed from reference TRBV7-7 and TRBJ2-5, reads GAGVSQSPRYKVTKRGQDVTLRCDPISSHATLYWYQQALGQGPEFLTYFNYEAQPDKSGLPSDRFSAERPEGSISTLTIQRTEQRDSAMYRCASSFSGVQETQYFGPGTRLLVL.

Ten or more counts support this clonotype. The V call is TRBV9, the J call TRBJ2-4; 8 nucleotides align to TRBD2. The germline CDR1 and CDR2 sequences are SGDLS and YYNGEE. The V segment lost 4 bases and the J segment 0 bases; nucleotides outside the gene matches: 6. This CDR3 contains 16 residues. The CDR3 DNA is TGTGCCAGCAGCCCAACTAGCGGTCAAGCCAAAAACATTCAGTACTTC. Translation gives CASSPTSGQAKNIQYF. The full variable domain, its missing parts supplied by reference TRBV9 and TRBJ2-4, is DSGVTQTPKHLITATGQRVTLRCSPRSGDLSVYWYQQSLDQGLQFLIQYYNGEERAKGNILERFSAQQFPDLHSELNLSSLELGDSALYFCASSPTSGQAKNIQYFGAGTRLSVL.

This chain uses TRBV5-1 with TRBJ2-1, with TRBD2 matching over 7 bases. The CDR3 is 15 residues long. Germline V CDR1 and CDR2: SGHRS, YFSETQ. Trimming took 0 bases from V and 5 from J; bases not matched to a gene: 5. As DNA, the CDR3 is TGCGCCAGCAGCTTGGGGCCGCGGGGGAACAATGAGCAGTTCTTC. Translated: CASSLGPRGNNEQFF.

The chain recombines TRBV20-1 with TRBJ2-3; 7 nucleotides agree with TRBD2. This CDR3 spans 13 amino acids. J was trimmed by 8 bases and V by 0 bases; bases with no gene match: 5. CDR1 DFQATT and CDR2 SNEGSKA come from the germline V gene (reference sequence). The CDR3 DNA reads TGCAGTGCTAGAGATGCGGGAGTCACTACGCAGTATTTT. Translating it yields CSARDAGVTTQYF.

In this sample, this clonotype turned up a few times. This sequence joins TRBV19 and TRBJ2-1, with 11 nucleotides matching TRBD1. V shed 3 bases, J shed 8 bases, and the junction held 6 bases outside the gene matches. Germline CDR1 is LNHDA and CDR2 is SQIVND (reference sequence). The CDR3 extends over 15 amino acids. CDR3 residues: CASSIGGQGVYEQFF. CDR3 sequence (DNA): TGTGCCAGTAGTATCGGGGGACAGGGGGTCTATGAGCAGTTCTTC.

This clonotype was picked up a small number of times. The chain employs TRBV27 and TRBJ2-1; TRBD2 aligns across 10 bases. The ends lost 3 bases at V and 2 bases at J; junction bases unmatched: 4. The CDR3 is 16 residues long. Germline-derived CDR1 and CDR2 are MNHEY and SMNVEV (reference sequence). CDR3 amino acids: CASSLLAGAPYNEQFF. For the CDR3, the DNA is TGTGCCAGCAGTTTGCTAGCGGGAGCCCCCTACAATGAGCAGTTCTTC.

In this sample, this clonotype turned up a few times. The chain has TRBV2 and TRBJ2-5, with a tentative D call TRBD1 (6 bases). The CDR3 covers 14 residues. The V end was cut by 6 bases, the J end by 2 bases, with 13 bases between. The germline gives CDR1 SNHLY, CDR2 FYNNEI. CDR3 in DNA: TGTGCCAGCAGAGCACAGGGTTGGCAAGAGACCCAGTACTTC. This translates into CASRAQGWQETQYF.

This clonotype was counted only a few times. The V gene is TRBV7-8, the J gene TRBJ1-5; D not resolved. There are 15 residues in the CDR3. Germline-derived CDR1 and CDR2 are SGHVS and FQNEAQ. V dropped 4 bases and J dropped 3 bases, with 13 bases sitting between them. In DNA, the CDR3 is TGTGCCAGCAGCTCGAACTTTGGGGACAATCAGCCCCAGCATTTT. It specifies CASSSNFGDNQPQHF. The whole variable domain, filled in from reference TRBV7-8 and TRBJ1-5, reads GAGVSQSPRYKVAKRGQDVALRCDPISGHVSLFWYQQALGQGPEFLTYFQNEAQLDKSGLPSDRFFAERPEGSVSTLKIQRTQQEDSAVYLCASSSNFGDNQPQHFGDGTRLSIL.

The rearrangement links TRBV12-3 or TRBV12-4 to TRBJ2-1; D ambiguous. This CDR3 comprises 16 residues. The V and J ends lost 1 base and 0 bases respectively, with 10 bases between them. CDR3 region: CASSLGGVSSYNEQFF. Here the CDR3 DNA reads TGTGCCAGCAGTTTAGGGGGTGTTAGCTCCTACAATGAGCAGTTCTTC.

This chain connects TRBV27 to TRBJ2-3; 9 bases map to TRBD2. The V and J ends lost 2 bases and 5 bases, in that order; junction bases with no gene match: 11. Looked up from germline, CDR1 is MNHEY and CDR2 is SMNVEV (reference sequence). There are 17 residues in the CDR3. CDR3: CASSLLGAGGREDTQYF. The DNA for the CDR3 is TGTGCCAGCAGTTTACTGGGAGCGGGGGGTCGTGAAGATACGCAGTATTTT.

This chain joins TRBV5-1 and TRBJ1-4; D is possibly TRBD1 (6 bases). Per germline, CDR1 SGHRS and CDR2 YFSETQ. This CDR3 region has 18 residues. V was clipped by 4 bases and J by 3 bases, with 22 bases between them. CDR3 nucleotide sequence: TGCGCCAGCAGCCCGGACAGCAGTGACGGAGGAGCTAATGAAAAACTGTTTTTT. Translation: CASSPDSSDGGANEKLFF. Looking up the rest from reference TRBV5-1 and TRBJ1-4 gives the full variable domain: KAGVTQTPRYLIKTRGQQVTLSCSPISGHRSVSWYQQTPGQGLQFLFEYFSETQRNKGNFPGRFSGRQFSNSRSEMNVSTLELGDSALYLCASSPDSSDGGANEKLFFGSGTQLSVL.

This clonotype was found a few times. CDR3 sequence reads: CASSPTYSQETQYF. The CDR3 DNA follows: TGTGCCAGCAGTCCCACCTACTCGCAAGAGACCCAGTACTTC. The chain combines TRBV7-6 with TRBJ2-5, with D uncertain. CDR3 length: 14 amino acids. CDR1 SGHVS and CDR2 FNYEAQ come from the germline V gene. Trimming removed 6 bases at V and 2 bases at J, with 13 bases between.

The table lists this clonotype with a few counts. This chain joins TRBV12-3 or TRBV12-4 and TRBJ2-7; weak D call: TRBD2 (5 bases). The germline V and J ends were trimmed by 1 base and 5 bases, with 18 bases remaining between them. The CDR3 is 16 amino acids. The CDR3 loop reads CASSLGTLPSLDEQYF. Here the CDR3 DNA reads TGTGCCAGCAGTTTAGGGACCCTGCCTAGCCTAGACGAGCAGTACTTC.

Ten or more counts support this clonotype. This CDR3 reads CASTGAGLDEQFF. In DNA, the CDR3 is TGTGCCAGCACGGGGGCAGGGTTGGATGAGCAGTTCTTC. The chain links TRBV2 to TRBJ2-1; D possibly uses TRBD1 or TRBD2 (6 bases each). Trimming left V 7 bases short and J 8 bases short, with 15 bases between. The CDR3 has 13 amino acids. In germline, CDR1 is SNHLY, CDR2 FYNNEI.

V and J are TRBV11-2 and TRBJ2-7; 7 bases fit TRBD2. Per germline, CDR1 SGHAT and CDR2 FQNNGV. V shed 3 bases, J shed 3 bases, and the junction held 5 bases outside the gene matches. This CDR3 contains 14 residues. The CDR3 nucleotides read TGTGCCAGCAGCTTTGGAGCGGGGATCTACGAGCAGTACTTC. It codes for CASSFGAGIYEQYF. The full variable domain, its missing parts supplied by reference TRBV11-2 and TRBJ2-7, is EAGVAQSPRYKIIEKRQSVAFWCNPISGHATLYWYQQILGQGPKLLIQFQNNGVVDDSQLPKDRFSAERLKGVDSTLKIQPAKLEDSAVYLCASSFGAGIYEQYFGPGTRLTVT.

There are a few counts of this clonotype. The chain links TRBV7-6 to TRBJ2-5; 10 bases agree with TRBD2. The V and J ends lost 5 bases and 1 base, in that order; junction bases with no gene match: 10. Germline V gene sequence: CDR1 SGHVS, CDR2 FNYEAQ. The CDR3 extends over 17 amino acids. This CDR3 reads CASSGIAGGLGQETQYF. The CDR3 DNA is TGTGCCAGCAGCGGAATAGCGGGGGGCCTCGGCCAAGAGACCCAGTACTTC.

The rearrangement links TRBV6-4 to TRBJ2-3; 13 bases map to TRBD2. J was trimmed by 4 bases and V by 4 bases; bases with no gene match: 8. Germline lookup yields CDR1 MRHNA and CDR2 SNTAGT. This CDR3 contains 17 residues. In DNA, the CDR3 is TGTGCCAGCAGTGCCTCAGGACTAGCGGGAGCCCCAGATACGCAGTATTTT. Protein: CASSASGLAGAPDTQYF.